This record covers a single TCR beta chain. Original processing methods: Estimated nucleated cell counts came from reference gene primer amplification. Clones were read by immunoSEQ multiplex PCR, and TCRdb kept only the in-frame ones, dropping some. The V and J calls and clone size were taken over from that table, and D and trimming were inferred from the DNA. The sample records 40,000 or so clones, about 90% being singletons. These data are taken from a study of blood T cell repertoires in COVID-19. The overall study: Material from acute and convalescent COVID-19 was sourced from the United States, Italy and Spain. Sample material is recorded as cDNA or gDNA derived from T cells, B-cell-depleted T cells, or PBMCs.

Trimming left V 6 bases short and J 2 bases short, with 14 bases between. Germline-derived CDR1 and CDR2 are SGHRS and YFSETQ. This CDR3 is 14 amino acids long. The chain couples TRBV5-1 to TRBJ1-2, with a possible D match to TRBD1 (6 bases). Sample: peripheral blood. The sequence was collected from a human donor in a cohort sampled during active COVID-19. The DNA for the CDR3 is TGCGCCAGCAATCAGGGGACACAGAACTATGGCTACACCTTC. This gives the protein CASNQGTQNYGYTF.